These 22 T cell receptor beta chains share one sample of origin, sequenced in a study of CD8 T cells in ankylosing spondylitis. TCRdb passed the 5' RACE reads through MiXCR, listing each CDR3 protein once. The sample shows 100,000 to 150,000 distinct CDR3 sequences, around 13% of them seen only once. The sample comprised blood, either unsorted or a sorted T cell fraction (not recorded which). Source of these receptors: a female donor with ankylosing spondylitis or in good health (not recorded which).

The rearrangement links TRBV5-1 to TRBJ1-5; no firm D call. The CDR3 is made up of 13 amino acids. The germline gives CDR1 SGHRS, CDR2 YFSETQ. Trimming took off 0 bases at V and 8 bases at J, with 9 bases between the two ends. The chain's CDR3 is CASSLEGWEPQHF. The CDR3 DNA reads as TGCGCCAGCAGCTTGGAAGGGTGGGAGCCCCAGCATTTT.

This clonotype was seen repeatedly, ten times or more. The chain uses TRBV7-9 and TRBJ1-2; tentatively, D is TRBD1 (5 bases). Per the germline V gene, CDR1 is SEHNR and CDR2 is FQNEAQ (reference sequence). Trimming took off 4 bases at V and 0 bases at J, with 9 bases between the two ends. This CDR3 spans 14 amino acids. The CDR3 loop is CASSSQGANYGYTF. As DNA, the CDR3 is TGTGCCAGCAGCTCCCAGGGAGCTAACTATGGCTACACCTTC.

This chain joins TRBV19 and TRBJ2-1, with TRBD1 as a possible D gene (5 bases). Per the germline V gene, CDR1 is LNHDA and CDR2 is SQIVND (reference sequence). Trimming pared 5 bases from V and 9 bases from J, leaving 11 bases between. There are 12 residues in the CDR3. The DNA for the CDR3 is TGTGCCAGTAGTGTTAGGGGCGGTGAGCAGTTCTTC. This codes for CASSVRGGEQFF.

This chain joins TRBV7-6 and TRBJ2-7, with TRBD2 as a possible D gene (6 bases). This CDR3 comprises 16 residues. Germline CDR1 is SGHVS and CDR2 is FNYEAQ. Trimming pared 2 bases from V and 2 bases from J, leaving 16 bases between. For the CDR3, the DNA is TGTGCCAGCAGCTTATCCGGAGGGACGGACGCCTACGAGCAGTACTTC. Protein product: CASSLSGGTDAYEQYF.

This clonotype was counted many times. This chain uses TRBV25-1 with TRBJ2-3, with 8 bases that match TRBD1. Germline V lookup: CDR1 MGHDK, CDR2 SYGVNS. J lost 5 bases, V lost 2 bases, and 6 bases had no gene match. The CDR3 loop spans 15 amino acids. CDR3 nucleotides: TGTGCCAGCAGTGAACCTAAAACAGGGGGAGATACGCAGTATTTT. Translating it yields CASSEPKTGGDTQYF.

The rearrangement joins TRBV11-2 to TRBJ2-7; D may match TRBD1 or TRBD2 (5 bases each). CDR3 length: 16 amino acids. The germline V and J ends were trimmed by 0 bases and 3 bases, with 15 bases remaining between them. Germline lookup yields CDR1 SGHAT and CDR2 FQNNGV. CDR3 sequence reads: CASSLDRGRIHYEQYF. The DNA of the CDR3 is TGTGCCAGCAGCTTAGATCGGGGCAGGATCCACTACGAGCAGTACTTC.

This clonotype appeared a few times. The chain couples TRBV20-1 to TRBJ2-4, with 9 bases that match TRBD1. This CDR3 contains 18 residues. Germline trimming cut 5 bases from V and 2 bases from J; bases unmatched to any gene: 16. Germline CDR1 is DFQATT and CDR2 is SNEGSKA (reference sequence). The CDR3 DNA is TGCAGTGCTTACCCTAACCCCGGACAGGGGAAGACCAAAAACATTCAGTACTTC. This gives the protein CSAYPNPGQGKTKNIQYF.

This clonotype was observed at least ten times. The chain is built from TRBV27 and TRBJ1-5, with TRBD1 as a possible D gene (5 bases). This CDR3 region has 14 residues. V was pared by 6 bases and J by 3 bases, with 12 bases between. Germline lookup yields CDR1 MNHEY and CDR2 SMNVEV (reference sequence). The CDR3 spells CASRFGGANQPQHF. CDR3 in DNA: TGTGCCAGCAGATTCGGAGGGGCCAATCAGCCCCAGCATTTT.

There are a few counts of this clonotype. This chain uses TRBV5-4 with TRBJ1-1; D not certain. CDR1 is SGHNT and CDR2 is YYREEE in the germline V gene (reference sequence). This CDR3 spans 14 amino acids. The V end was cut by 0 bases, the J end by 2 bases, with 8 bases between. CDR3 nucleotides: TGTGCCAGCAGCTTGGAATGGGGAAACACTGAAGCTTTCTTT. It specifies CASSLEWGNTEAFF.

This clonotype was seen many times. V and J are TRBV6-6 and TRBJ1-1; D perhaps matches TRBD1 (6 bases). Trimming shortened V by 3 bases and J by 3 bases, and 8 bases separated the two germline ends. Germline CDR1 reads MNHNY; CDR2 reads SVGAGI (reference sequence). This CDR3 comprises 13 residues. For the CDR3, the DNA is TGTGCCAGCAGTTATAGGGGGGACACTGAAGCTTTCTTT. It codes for CASSYRGDTEAFF.

The chain employs TRBV4-1 and TRBJ2-1; 9 bases map to TRBD2. CDR1 and CDR2 (germline): MGHRA, YSYEKL. V gave up 10 bases and J gave up 9 bases; unmatched junction bases: 16. This CDR3 spans 15 amino acids. The CDR3 sequence: CATARSGSSRPEQFF. The DNA for the CDR3 is TGCGCCACCGCGCGTAGCGGGAGTTCTCGGCCTGAGCAGTTCTTC.

This clonotype has ten or more counts. The chain joins TRBV3-1 to TRBJ2-5; D is undetermined. Trimming pared 1 base from V and 6 bases from J, leaving 6 bases between. Germline lookup yields CDR1 LGHDT and CDR2 YNNKEL (reference sequence). CDR3 length equals 12 residues. The CDR3 is CASSQVMKTQYF. The CDR3 region has the DNA TGTGCCAGCAGCCAAGTCATGAAGACCCAGTACTTC.

The chain employs TRBV27 and TRBJ2-5, with TRBD1 matching over 8 bases. V dropped 3 bases and J dropped 5; count of bases not matched to a gene: 5. Per the germline V gene, CDR1 is MNHEY and CDR2 is SMNVEV (reference sequence). This CDR3 is 14 amino acids long. As DNA, the CDR3 is TGTGCCAGCAGTTTCCAGGGGGCGAGGGAGACCCAGTACTTC. This encodes CASSFQGARETQYF.

This clonotype was found many times. The chain couples TRBV11-2 to TRBJ2-1, with 7 bases fitting TRBD1. CDR1 is SGHAT and CDR2 is FQNNGV in the germline V gene. The J segment lost 3 bases and the V segment lost 4 bases, leaving 0 bases of the junction unmatched. This CDR3 is built from 13 residues. The CDR3 DNA reads as TGTGCCAGCAGCTGGGACAGCTACAATGAGCAGTTCTTC. This translates into CASSWDSYNEQFF.

This sequence joins TRBV11-3 and TRBJ2-7; 8 bases align to TRBD1. J lost 2 bases, V lost 5 bases, and 2 bases had no gene match. The CDR3 extends over 13 amino acids. CDR1 is SGHNT and CDR2 is YENEEA in the germline V gene. The CDR3 loop is CASSRTGPYEQYF. CDR3 nucleotide sequence: TGTGCCAGCAGCCGGACAGGGCCCTACGAGCAGTACTTC.

This clonotype was picked up a small number of times. The chain links TRBV7-2 to TRBJ2-1, with no clear D. V was shortened by 0 bases and J by 0 bases, with 12 bases between the two germline ends. Germline lookup yields CDR1 SGHTA and CDR2 FQGNSA. The CDR3 spans 17 residues. The CDR3 loop reads CASSLAIQQYSYNEQFF. CDR3 nucleotides: TGTGCCAGCAGCTTAGCCATACAGCAATACTCCTACAATGAGCAGTTCTTC.

The CDR3 DNA sequence: TGTGCCACCCTAAAGAACGGTTTTTCGGGGGAGGGCCGGAATGAGCAGTTCTTC. This encodes CATLKNGFSGEGRNEQFF. The chain links TRBV10-3 to TRBJ2-1; TRBD2 aligns across 7 bases. V dropped 10 bases and J dropped 7; count of bases not matched to a gene: 25. Looked up from germline, CDR1 is ENHRY and CDR2 is SYGVKD. The length of the CDR3 is 18 residues.

With regard to this clonotype: It may be a read error: a sequence one base away is much more abundant. The CDR3 DNA sequence: TGTGCCAGTCCCCTAGCGGAAAACTGGCCCGGGGAGCTGTTTTTT. Its protein is CASPLAENWPGELFF. This chain joins TRBV19 and TRBJ2-2, with 7 bases that match TRBD2. Germline V lookup: CDR1 LNHDA, CDR2 SQIVND (reference sequence). Trimming cost V 8 bases and J 6 bases; bases outside gene matches: 12. There are 15 residues in the CDR3.

The chain carries TRBV6-2 or TRBV6-3 and TRBJ2-7; 7 nucleotides agree with TRBD2. The germline gives CDR1 MNHEY, CDR2 SVGEGT. The CDR3 loop spans 15 amino acids. J gave up 6 bases and V 2 bases, and 10 bases lay outside the gene matches. The CDR3 DNA follows: TGTGCCAGCAGTTACGTCGGCGGGAGACCCCTCGAGCAGTACTTC. This codes for CASSYVGGRPLEQYF.

The chain is built from TRBV7-2 and TRBJ2-3; D unresolved. The CDR3 has 15 amino acids. Germline assignment: CDR1 SGHTA and CDR2 FQGNSA. V lost 4 bases and J 0 bases, leaving 11 bases between the germline ends. The CDR3 region is CASSSSSPSTDTQYF. CDR3 DNA: TGTGCCAGCAGCTCTTCCTCGCCCAGCACAGATACGCAGTATTTT.

Comments on this clonotype: A much larger clone differs from this one at a single base, so this may be a read error. The gene calls are TRBV5-1 and TRBJ1-1; 8 positions match TRBD1. Germline loops: CDR1 SGHRS, CDR2 YFSETQ. The CDR3 covers 14 residues. CDR3: CASSWDRRDTEVFF. In DNA, the CDR3 is TGCGCCAGCAGCTGGGACAGGAGGGACACTGAAGTTTTCTTT.

This clonotype appeared many times. The V call is TRBV20-1, the J call TRBJ2-5, with D possibly called TRBD1 or TRBD2 (5 bases each). The germline V and J ends were trimmed by 6 bases and 1 base, with 18 bases remaining between them. In germline, CDR1 is DFQATT, CDR2 SNEGSKA (reference sequence). This CDR3 contains 15 residues. The CDR3 loop reads CSAPNRGATQETQYF. The CDR3 coding sequence is TGCAGTGCCCCGAACAGAGGGGCGACCCAAGAGACCCAGTACTTC.